This T cell receptor beta chain was recovered during a study of response to subunit inactivated influenza vaccine. Broader study findings: The authors offered the suggestion that each seasonal influenza vaccination recruits few new T cells.

The CDR3 has 16 residues. V lost 5 bases to trimming and J lost 2 bases; unmatched junction nucleotides: 7. Per germline, CDR1 SGHTA and CDR2 FQGNSA. TCRdb used MiXCR to reprocess the RT-PCR reads, holding one entry per CDR3 protein. The sample holds 500,000 or so distinct CDR3 sequences; more than 15% are singletons and the top ten take 3%. This clonotype is labeled as medium-sized (0.01 to 0.1%). What it recognizes is unknown. The gene calls are TRBV7-2 and TRBJ2-3; 10 bases map to TRBD2. The TCR was taken from a man aged 50-75 years who received an inactivated influenza vaccine. The sequences come from CD4+ T cells sorted from PBMCs, collected roughly 24 months after vaccination. In DNA, the CDR3 is TGTGCCAGCAGCACGCCTAGCGGGAGCTTCACAGATACGCAGTATTTT. Translated, it gives CASSTPSGSFTDTQYF.